These 2 T cell receptor beta chains originate from one sample sequenced in a study of siplizumab effects on memory and regulatory T cells. This table comes from immunoSEQ multiplex PCR, and its TCRdb copy is limited to in-frame clones, with some not included. The top ten hold approximately 17% of the sample, which has about 50,000 clones, 93% seen once. Input material: CD8+ T cells sorted from blood. The receptors come from a human donor in good health.

The chain links TRBV10-1 to TRBJ2-1, with TRBD2 matching 11 bases. Trimming removed 3 bases from V and 7 bases from J; junction bases left unmatched: 8. Germline V gives CDR1 WNHNN, CDR2 SYGVQD (reference sequence). The CDR3 loop spans 16 amino acids. The chain's CDR3 is CASSDSTSGSWNEQFF. The CDR3 DNA sequence: TGCGCCAGCAGTGACAGTACTAGCGGGAGTTGGAATGAGCAGTTCTTC.

The rearrangement links TRBV7-8 to TRBJ2-7; TRBD2 agrees at 10 bases. V lost 1 base to trimming and J lost 0 bases; unmatched junction nucleotides: 3. The CDR3 extends over 16 amino acids. Looked up from germline, CDR1 is SGHVS and CDR2 is FQNEAQ. CDR3 in amino acids: CASSLGTSGFSYEQYF. In DNA form, the CDR3 reads TGTGCCAGCAGCTTAGGGACTAGCGGCTTCTCCTACGAGCAGTACTTC.